This T cell receptor (beta chain) is from a study of graft-versus-host responses after intestinal transplantation. Findings and limits, study-wide: GvH clones occurred in recipient marrow; some first appeared in ileum or blood.

Generated by immunoSEQ multiplex PCR, the TCRdb table keeps only in-frame clones and is missing some. The repertoire has about 25,000 clones, approximately 93% of them found once; the top ten carry about 0.56%. The germline V and J ends were trimmed by 6 bases and 7 bases, with 12 bases remaining between them. This CDR3 comprises 12 residues. Germline V gene lookup returns CDR1 MNHEY and CDR2 SVGAGI. Comments on this clone: The antigen is not known.

This chain uses TRBV6-5 with TRBJ1-2; no clear D. Source: PBMCs, taken 156 days after intestinal transplant. This TCR derives from a human patient who received an intestinal transplant, so some T cells may come from the graft donor. The CDR3 nucleotides are TGTGCCAGCAGGCCGAGACGAGGTGGCTACACCTTC. Translation: CASRPRRGGYTF.